This is a list of T cell receptor beta chains from one sample in a study of blood T cell repertoires in COVID-19. Using immunoSEQ multiplex PCR, the repertoire was profiled, and TCRdb retains in-frame clones only, with some absent. The table records fewer than 200,000 clones, approximately 80% of them present only once. The sample comprised PBMCs or T cells enriched from blood (not recorded which). These receptors were collected from an older woman with acute COVID-19. Each CDR3 is given with its conserved first and last residue. Each record gives: V gene, CDR3 length, J gene, D gene, clone size, CDR3 protein, CDR3 DNA. The D gene is left open where the match is weak. Rows may omit the clone size; those that give it use once, few, many or a size class.

TRBV7-6,16,TRBJ2-5,TRBD2,-,CASSLVPRAGGETQYF,TGTGCCAGCAGCTTAGTTCCCCGGGCGGGAGGAGAGACCCAGTACTTC
TRBV10-3,16,TRBJ2-3,TRBD1,-,CAISGPLTGDTDTQYF,TGTGCCATCAGTGGGCCATTGACAGGGGACACAGATACGCAGTATTTT
TRBV6-5,12,TRBJ2-2,TRBD1,-,CASKRGPGELFF,TGTGCCAGCAAGAGGGGGCCCGGGGAGCTGTTTTTT
TRBV27,13,TRBJ1-6,-,-,CASSDYRNSPLHF,TGTGCCAGCAGCGATTACAGGAATTCACCCCTCCACTTT
TRBV19,14,TRBJ1-2,TRBD1,-,CASIGDRVGYGYTF,TGTGCCAGTATAGGGGACAGGGTGGGCTATGGCTACACCTTC
TRBV9,15,TRBJ2-7,-,-,CASSVGWQGSYEQYF,TGTGCCAGCAGCGTAGGTTGGCAGGGCTCCTACGAGCAGTACTTC
TRBV6-5,12,TRBJ1-1,-,few,CASNSMNTEAFF,TGTGCCAGCAATTCAATGAACACTGAAGCTTTCTTT
TRBV3-1/TRBV3-2,14,TRBJ1-1,-,-,CASSQVQGLPEAFF,TGTGCCAGCAGCCAGGTCCAAGGACTCCCCGAAGCTTTCTTT
TRBV4-3,16,TRBJ2-3,-,-,CASSQQDRGVPDTQYF,TGCGCCAGCAGCCAACAAGATCGCGGTGTTCCAGATACGCAGTATTTT
TRBV27,18,TRBJ1-5,TRBD1,-,CASSLLPPGQGGNQPQHF,TGTGCCAGCAGTTTACTTCCCCCTGGGCAGGGGGGCAATCAGCCCCAGCATTTT
TRBV27,19,TRBJ1-6,-,-,CASSLYFGDPSPYNSPLHF,TGTGCCAGCAGTTTATATTTCGGGGATCCAAGCCCCTATAATTCACCCCTCCACTTT
TRBV9,16,TRBJ2-7,TRBD1,-,CASSVEAGQGPYEQYF,TGTGCCAGCAGCGTAGAGGCAGGACAGGGCCCCTACGAGCAGTACTTC
TRBV18,15,TRBJ2-5,TRBD1,-,CASSPPGQGGETQYF,TGTGCCAGCTCACCCCCCGGACAGGGTGGAGAGACCCAGTACTTC
TRBV11-2,18,TRBJ2-1,TRBD2,-,CASSLPLTSGRGYNEQFF,TGTGCCAGCAGCTTGCCCCTGACTAGCGGGAGGGGTTACAATGAGCAGTTCTTC
TRBV7-2,15,TRBJ2-1,TRBD2,-,CASSLRLAGENEQFF,TGTGCCAGCAGCTTAAGACTAGCGGGAGAAAATGAGCAGTTCTTC
TRBV13,14,TRBJ2-7,TRBD2,-,CASRTGLAGVEQYF,TGTGCCAGCAGAACAGGACTAGCGGGAGTGGAGCAGTACTTC
TRBV19,16,TRBJ2-5,TRBD2,-,CASSRGLAGGQETQYF,TGTGCCAGTAGTAGGGGACTAGCGGGGGGTCAAGAGACCCAGTACTTC
TRBV18,16,TRBJ1-5,TRBD1,few,CASSRRTGRESQPQHF,TGTGCCAGCTCACGCAGGACAGGTCGGGAAAGTCAGCCCCAGCATTTT
TRBV25-1,13,TRBJ2-1,-,-,CASRRGSYNEQFF,TGTGCCAGCAGAAGAGGATCCTACAATGAGCAGTTCTTC
TRBV29-1,15,TRBJ2-5,TRBD2,few,CSAGRSGGAWETQYF,TGCAGTGCTGGCCGTAGCGGGGGGGCGTGGGAGACCCAGTACTTC
TRBV7-2,18,TRBJ1-5,-,-,CASSLAASLVGVSQPQHF,TGTGCCAGCAGCTTAGCGGCCTCATTGGTTGGAGTTAGTCAGCCCCAGCATTTT
TRBV7-2,16,TRBJ2-1,TRBD1,-,CASSLGGTGPTGEQFF,TGTGCCAGCAGCTTAGGAGGGACAGGACCCACGGGTGAGCAGTTCTTC
TRBV7-2,14,TRBJ1-1,TRBD1,few,CASSEQGVWTEAFF,TGTGCCAGCAGCGAGCAGGGGGTTTGGACTGAAGCTTTCTTT
TRBV30,14,TRBJ1-2,TRBD1,many,CAWSRGQGLNGYTF,TGTGCCTGGAGTAGAGGACAGGGCTTGAATGGCTACACCTTC
TRBV7-8,15,TRBJ1-2,-,-,CASSLARAIGYGYTF,TGTGCCAGCAGCCTCGCCAGGGCTATTGGCTATGGCTACACCTTC
TRBV6-2/TRBV6-3,11,TRBJ2-1,-,-,CASSPRNEQFF,TGTGCCAGCAGCCCCCGGAATGAGCAGTTCTTC
TRBV19,15,TRBJ2-1,TRBD1,-,CASSIPGQGAGEQFF,TGTGCCAGTAGTATACCGGGACAGGGGGCAGGTGAGCAGTTCTTC
TRBV18,13,TRBJ2-7,TRBD1,-,CASSPGQGTEQYF,TGTGCCAGCTCGCCGGGACAGGGGACCGAGCAGTACTTC
TRBV19,14,TRBJ2-2,-,-,CASSKRADTGELFF,TGTGCCAGTAGTAAGCGGGCGGACACCGGGGAGCTGTTTTTT
TRBV7-6,16,TRBJ2-5,-,-,CASSLSMAGRVGTQYF,TGTGCCAGCAGCTTAAGCATGGCGGGGAGAGTGGGGACCCAGTACTTC
TRBV9,15,TRBJ1-1,TRBD1,-,CASSGRQGANTEAFF,TGTGCCAGCAGCGGTAGACAGGGGGCGAACACTGAAGCTTTCTTT
TRBV14,13,TRBJ1-2,-,-,CASSQSTVYGYTF,TGTGCCAGCAGCCAATCGACAGTCTATGGCTACACCTTC
TRBV6-5,12,TRBJ1-1,-,-,CASSSGGILAFF,TGTGCCAGCAGTTCCGGGGGAATTTTAGCTTTCTTT
TRBV9,17,TRBJ2-5,TRBD2,-,CASSIGTSGGTRETQYF,TGTGCCAGCAGCATCGGGACTAGCGGGGGGACTCGGGAGACCCAGTACTTC
TRBV4-2,12,TRBJ2-1,TRBD2,-,CASSQTSREVFF,TGTGCCAGCAGCCAGACTAGCCGCGAAGTTTTCTTC
TRBV5-6,17,TRBJ1-5,TRBD1,once,CASSTRRTGLSTQPQHF,TGTGCCAGCAGCACACGACGGACAGGACTTTCGACTCAGCCCCAGCATTTT
TRBV7-2,14,TRBJ1-2,TRBD1,-,CASSSGQGWGGYTF,TGTGCCAGCAGCTCCGGACAGGGCTGGGGAGGCTACACCTTC
TRBV10-3,14,TRBJ1-1,TRBD1,-,CAISESRQGTEAFF,TGTGCCATCAGTGAGTCGAGACAGGGAACTGAAGCTTTCTTT
TRBV19,14,TRBJ1-1,-,-,CATSRSRGGTEAFF,TGTGCCACCTCTCGGAGTAGGGGAGGGACTGAAGCTTTCTTT
TRBV5-6,14,TRBJ2-1,TRBD2,-,CASSLRLAGTEQFF,TGTGCCAGCAGCTTGCGACTAGCGGGTACTGAGCAGTTCTTC
TRBV7-6,13,TRBJ1-4,TRBD1,-,CASSPATGGKLFF,TGTGCCAGCAGCCCGGCCACAGGGGGAAAACTGTTTTTT
TRBV3-1/TRBV3-2,12,TRBJ1-1,-,-,CASSPRTSEAFF,TGTGCCAGCAGCCCTCGGACTTCTGAAGCTTTCTTT
TRBV7-9,15,TRBJ1-1,-,few,CASSLQGGVNTEAFF,TGTGCCAGCAGCTTACAGGGAGGCGTGAACACTGAAGCTTTCTTT
TRBV4-3,13,TRBJ2-1,-,-,CASSQVQGNEQFF,TGCGCCAGCAGCCAAGTTCAGGGCAATGAGCAGTTCTTC
TRBV6-5,14,TRBJ1-4,-,-,CASRAGSGSEKLFF,TGTGCCAGCAGAGCGGGATCGGGGAGTGAAAAACTGTTTTTT
TRBV2,12,TRBJ1-1,-,-,CASDVNRAEAFF,TGTGCCAGCGATGTTAACAGGGCTGAAGCTTTCTTT
TRBV5-4,13,TRBJ1-1,-,once,CASSLAGRDEAFF,TGTGCCAGCAGCTTGGCAGGCAGGGATGAAGCTTTCTTT
TRBV10-3,12,TRBJ2-1,-,few,CAIWNSGGKQFF,TGTGCCATCTGGAATAGCGGAGGCAAGCAGTTCTTC
TRBV19,14,TRBJ1-1,-,-,CASSGLQGDVEAFF,TGTGCCAGTAGTGGGTTACAGGGTGATGTGGAAGCTTTCTTT
TRBV4-3,15,TRBJ2-1,TRBD1,-,CASSHADRDFHEQFF,TGCGCCAGCAGCCATGCGGACAGGGATTTCCATGAGCAGTTCTTC
TRBV25-1,16,TRBJ1-1,TRBD1,-,CASSDATGWVNTEAFF,TGTGCCAGCAGTGATGCGACAGGGTGGGTGAACACTGAAGCTTTCTTT
TRBV7-2,13,TRBJ1-4,TRBD1,-,CASSFKRGQGLFF,TGTGCCAGCAGCTTTAAAAGGGGACAGGGACTGTTTTTT
TRBV5-1,16,TRBJ2-3,TRBD2,-,CASSQGLAGDTDTQYF,TGCGCCAGCAGCCAGGGACTAGCGGGGGACACAGATACGCAGTATTTT
TRBV21-1,18,TRBJ2-3,-,few,CASSKAGEREIHKDTQYF,TGTGCCAGCAGCAAAGCAGGGGAGCGGGAGATTCATAAAGATACGCAGTATTTT
TRBV7-6,15,TRBJ2-7,TRBD1,-,CASSPAGQESNEQYF,TGTGCCAGCAGCCCGGCGGGACAGGAAAGCAACGAGCAGTACTTC